A selection of T cell receptor beta chains follows, all from one sample in a study of CD8+CD57+ T cells in acquired aplastic anemia. TCRdb fed the reads into MiXCR, producing one record per CDR3 protein. The sample contains roughly 200,000 distinct CDR3 sequences, around 60% of which appear only once. Sequenced sample: sorted CD4+, CD8+, or CD8+CD57+ T cells (not recorded which) from PBMCs. The receptors come from a human donor with aplastic anemia. Both conserved end residues are part of each CDR3. The D gene is left open where the match is weak. Where a row states a size, it is once, few, many or the class of an expanded clone; other rows omit it.

D: NA
V: TRBV27
J: TRBJ1-2
size: many
CDR3: CASSRRANYGYTF
DNA: TGTGCCAGCAGTCGGCGGGCTAACTATGGCTACACCTTC

D: TRBD2
V: TRBV9
J: TRBJ2-7
size: NA
CDR3: CASSVGLAGVRTYEQYF
DNA: TGTGCCAGCAGCGTCGGTCTAGCGGGGGTAAGGACCTACGAGCAGTACTTC

D: NA
V: TRBV7-9
J: TRBJ2-5
size: NA
CDR3: CASSLLADQETQYF
DNA: TGTGCCAGCAGCTTACTGGCGGACCAAGAGACCCAGTACTTC

D: NA
V: TRBV7-9
J: TRBJ1-2
size: many
CDR3: CASSLVGVMDGYTF
DNA: TGTGCCAGCAGCTTAGTCGGGGTAATGGATGGCTACACCTTC

D: TRBD1
V: TRBV9
J: TRBJ2-7
size: NA
CDR3: CASTTGTGGEQYF
DNA: TGTGCCAGCACCACCGGGACAGGAGGCGAGCAGTACTTC

D: NA
V: TRBV2
J: TRBJ2-2
size: NA
CDR3: CASSKPGQGLMDTGELFF
DNA: TGTGCCAGCAGTAAACCGGGGCAGGGGCTTATGGACACCGGGGAGCTGTTTTTT

D: NA
V: TRBV19
J: TRBJ1-5
size: NA
CDR3: CATLPRVGNSNQPQHF
DNA: TGTGCCACTCTTCCCCGGGTGGGCAATAGCAATCAGCCCCAGCATTTT

D: NA
V: TRBV2
J: TRBJ2-7
size: NA
CDR3: CASSSWQQYF
DNA: TGTGCCAGCAGTTCCTGGCAGCAGTACTTC

D: NA
V: TRBV20-1
J: TRBJ1-5
size: NA
CDR3: CSARGRGSQPQHF
DNA: TGCAGTGCTAGGGGACGGGGAAGCCAGCCCCAGCATTTT

D: TRBD1
V: TRBV24-1
J: TRBJ1-5
size: few
CDR3: CATSDRQGSDGQPQHF
DNA: TGTGCCACCAGTGATAGACAGGGGTCGGATGGCCAGCCCCAGCATTTT

D: TRBD1
V: TRBV3-1
J: TRBJ1-2
size: many
CDR3: CASSPRDRGSIGYTF
DNA: TGTGCCAGCAGCCCGAGGGACAGGGGGTCGATTGGCTACACCTTC

D: TRBD1
V: TRBV20-1
J: TRBJ1-4
size: once
CDR3: CSARGDRGRSTNEKLFF
DNA: TGCAGTGCTAGAGGGGACAGGGGAAGAAGTACTAATGAAAAACTGTTTTTT

D: TRBD2
V: TRBV9
J: TRBJ2-1
size: NA
CDR3: CASSNSPSGIYNEQFF
DNA: TGTGCCAGCAGCAATTCTCCCAGCGGGATCTACAATGAGCAGTTCTTC

D: NA
V: TRBV7-2
J: TRBJ1-1
size: once
CDR3: CASSLRGRMNTEAFF
DNA: TGTGCCAGCAGCTTACGGGGCAGAATGAACACTGAAGCTTTCTTT

D: NA
V: TRBV29-1
J: TRBJ1-2
size: NA
CDR3: CSVEDWDTRGGYTF
DNA: TGCAGCGTTGAAGATTGGGACACTCGAGGTGGCTACACCTTC

D: TRBD1
V: TRBV10-3
J: TRBJ1-6
size: NA
CDR3: CAIRPTGSNSPLHF
DNA: TGTGCCATCAGGCCGACAGGGAGTAATTCACCCCTCCACTTT

D: NA
V: TRBV7-9
J: TRBJ2-7
size: NA
CDR3: CASSFAGPYEQYF
DNA: TGTGCCAGCAGCTTTGCCGGCCCCTACGAGCAGTACTTC

D: TRBD2
V: TRBV7-9
J: TRBJ2-7
size: NA
CDR3: CASSQLAGLYEQYF
DNA: TGTGCCAGCAGCCAGCTAGCGGGACTATACGAGCAGTACTTC

D: NA
V: TRBV6-5
J: TRBJ2-7
size: NA
CDR3: CASSYPPSGKGLEQYF
DNA: TGTGCCAGCAGTTACCCGCCAAGCGGAAAGGGGCTCGAGCAGTACTTC

D: NA
V: TRBV20-1
J: TRBJ2-7
size: NA
CDR3: CSAERGEEQYF
DNA: TGCAGTGCTGAACGGGGCGAGGAGCAGTACTTC

D: TRBD1
V: TRBV20-1
J: TRBJ1-5
size: NA
CDR3: CSAETGRNQPQHF
DNA: TGCAGTGCAGAGACAGGGAGGAATCAGCCCCAGCATTTT

D: NA
V: TRBV2
J: TRBJ2-7
size: NA
CDR3: CASSAEGGYEQYF
DNA: TGTGCCAGCAGTGCCGAAGGGGGCTACGAGCAGTACTTC

D: TRBD1
V: TRBV2
J: TRBJ2-7
size: NA
CDR3: CASSLEGQGYEQYF
DNA: TGTGCCAGCAGCTTAGAAGGACAGGGCTACGAGCAGTACTTC

D: NA
V: TRBV7-9
J: TRBJ2-4
size: NA
CDR3: CASTRDIQYF
DNA: TGTGCCAGCACCCGGGACATTCAGTACTTC

D: NA
V: TRBV19
J: TRBJ1-5
size: NA
CDR3: CASSSWTLGRSNQPQHF
DNA: TGTGCCAGTAGTTCCTGGACATTAGGGCGTAGCAATCAGCCCCAGCATTTT

D: NA
V: TRBV29-1
J: TRBJ2-7
size: NA
CDR3: CSVWDDEQYF
DNA: TGCAGCGTTTGGGACGACGAGCAGTACTTC

D: NA
V: TRBV7-6
J: TRBJ2-5
size: NA
CDR3: CASSFGGLKTQYF
DNA: TGTGCCAGCAGCTTTGGGGGCTTGAAGACCCAGTACTTC

D: NA
V: TRBV24-1
J: TRBJ1-4
size: once
CDR3: CATTCRVPQIF
DNA: TGTGCCACCACCTGCCGGGTCCCCCAGATTTTT

D: TRBD1
V: TRBV7-9
J: TRBJ2-7
size: many
CDR3: CASLPGTGSYEQYF
DNA: TGTGCCAGCCTCCCCGGGACAGGATCCTACGAGCAGTACTTC

D: TRBD2
V: TRBV20-1
J: TRBJ2-7
size: NA
CDR3: CSARDAGDPSSYEQYF
DNA: TGCAGTGCTAGAGATGCGGGGGACCCCAGCTCCTACGAGCAGTACTTC

D: NA
V: TRBV12-3/TRBV12-4
J: TRBJ1-3
size: NA
CDR3: CASSSIRRAGNTIYF
DNA: TGTGCCAGCAGTTCTATTCGGAGGGCTGGAAACACCATATATTTT